This TCR beta chain was retrieved from a study of OX40 agonist ivuxolimab in advanced cancers. Study-wide context: Antecedent anti-PD-1, anti-PD-L1 or anti-CTLA-4 therapy was permissible, with around 41% having received some.

Clones were read by immunoSEQ multiplex PCR, and TCRdb kept only the in-frame ones, dropping some. The table records about 69,000 clones, roughly nine tenths of them present only once. Excluded were patients having autoimmune disease history or systemic immunosuppression. Study observations and caveats: Circulating CD4+ and CD8+ T cells showed clonal expansion by week 6 at 0.1 to 3.0 mg/kg.

To note about this clone: What it recognizes is unknown.

This CDR3 has 13 residues. Losses at the gene ends were 2 bases for V and 7 bases for J; bases not matched to a gene: 3. CDR1 is SGHRS and CDR2 is YFSETQ in the germline V gene. The chain recombines TRBV5-1 with TRBJ1-1; the match to TRBD1 covers 9 bases. The source was CD4+ or CD8+ T cells sorted from blood, collected in a trial of the OX40 agonist ivuxolimab. The TCR comes from an adult with an advanced solid tumor such as melanoma, head and neck, liver or kidney cancer. CDR3 DNA: TGCGCCAGCAGCTTTACAGGGGGCGTTGAAGCTTTCTTT. Amino acid sequence: CASSFTGGVEAFF.